This T cell receptor (delta chain) was obtained from a study of γδ T cells in repeated Plasmodium falciparum infection. Vgamma9/Vdelta2+ and Vdelta2-negative gammadelta T cells were flow-sorted from PBMC for bulk sequencing. TCRdb re-called the multiplex PCR reads via CATT. This sample has 90,000 to 95,000 delta-chain clones; 0.8% to 1% occur once, and the top ten carry more than 9%. Only a few counts were recorded for this clone. Since a far larger clone is one base different, this is likely a read error. The sample holds other DNA sequences that translate to the same CDR3. The germline CDR1 and CDR2 sequences are TSWWSYY and QGS. The CDR3 runs 16 residues.

V and J are TRDV1 and TRDJ1; D gene uncertain. The sequenced sample consisted of gamma-delta T cells from blood. The clonotype was recovered from a pool of human donors (malaria-infected and uninfected, not separated). The CDR3 reads CALGIEQPAYTDKLIF. CDR3 DNA: TGTGCTCTTGGGATCGAACAGCCCGCATACACTGATAAACTCATCTTT.